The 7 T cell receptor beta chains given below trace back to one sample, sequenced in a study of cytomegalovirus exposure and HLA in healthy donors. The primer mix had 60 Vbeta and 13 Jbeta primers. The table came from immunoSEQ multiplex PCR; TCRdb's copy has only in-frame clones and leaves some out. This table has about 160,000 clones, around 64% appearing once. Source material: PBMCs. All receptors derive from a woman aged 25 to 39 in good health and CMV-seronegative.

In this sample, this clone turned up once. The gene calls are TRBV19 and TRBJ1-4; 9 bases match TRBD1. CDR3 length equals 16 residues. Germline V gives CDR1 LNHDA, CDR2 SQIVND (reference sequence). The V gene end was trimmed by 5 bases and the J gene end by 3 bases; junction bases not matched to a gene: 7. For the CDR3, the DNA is TGTGCCAGTAGTTTAAGAAGACAGGGGGCTAATGAAAAACTGTTTTTT. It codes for CASSLRRQGANEKLFF. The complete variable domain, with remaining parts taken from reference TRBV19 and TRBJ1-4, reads DGGITQSPKYLFRKEGQNVTLSCEQNLNHDAMYWYRQDPGQGLRLIYYSQIVNDFQKGDIAEGYSVSREKKESFPLTVTSAQKNPTAFYLCASSLRRQGANEKLFFGSGTQLSVL.

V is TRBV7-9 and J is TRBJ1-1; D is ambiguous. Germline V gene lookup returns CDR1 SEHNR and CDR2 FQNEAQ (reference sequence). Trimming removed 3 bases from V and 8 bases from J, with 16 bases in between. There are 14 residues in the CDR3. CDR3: CASSLGVNSDEAFF. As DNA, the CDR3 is TGTGCCAGCAGCTTGGGAGTTAACTCGGACGAAGCTTTCTTT.

CDR3: CASSDGTLSNQPQHF. For the CDR3, the DNA is TGTGCCAGCAGCGATGGGACACTAAGCAATCAGCCCCAGCATTTT. The chain is built from TRBV5-4 and TRBJ1-5; D is perhaps TRBD1 (6 bases). Per germline, CDR1 SGHNT and CDR2 YYREEE (reference sequence). The CDR3 is 15 amino acids. Trimming removed 4 bases at V and 1 base at J, with 12 bases between.

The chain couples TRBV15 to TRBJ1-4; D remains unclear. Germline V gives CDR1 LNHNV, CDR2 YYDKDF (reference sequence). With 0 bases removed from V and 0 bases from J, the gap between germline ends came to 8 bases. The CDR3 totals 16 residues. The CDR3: CATSRDSTATNEKLFF. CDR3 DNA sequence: TGTGCCACCAGCAGAGATAGTACAGCAACTAATGAAAAACTGTTTTTT.

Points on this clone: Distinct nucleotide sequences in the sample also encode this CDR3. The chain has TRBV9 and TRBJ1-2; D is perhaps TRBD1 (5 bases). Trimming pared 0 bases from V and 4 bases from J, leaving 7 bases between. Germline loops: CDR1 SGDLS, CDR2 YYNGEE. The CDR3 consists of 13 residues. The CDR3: CASSVDDSYGYTF. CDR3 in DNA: TGTGCCAGCAGCGTAGACGACAGCTATGGCTACACCTTC.

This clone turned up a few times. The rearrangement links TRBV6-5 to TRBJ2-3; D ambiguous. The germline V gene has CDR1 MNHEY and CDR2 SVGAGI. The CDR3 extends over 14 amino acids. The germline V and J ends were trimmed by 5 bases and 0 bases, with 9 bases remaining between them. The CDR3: CASSQRPSTDTQYF. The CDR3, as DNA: TGTGCCAGCAGTCAGCGACCGAGCACAGATACGCAGTATTTT.

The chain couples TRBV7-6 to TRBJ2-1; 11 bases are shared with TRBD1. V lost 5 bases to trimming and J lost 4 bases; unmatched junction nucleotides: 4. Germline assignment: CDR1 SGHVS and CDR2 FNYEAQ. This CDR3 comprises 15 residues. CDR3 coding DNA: TGTGCCAGCAGCCCGGGACAGGGGGGATACAATGAGCAGTTCTTC. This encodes CASSPGQGGYNEQFF.